What follows describes a single TCR beta chain. Authors' data handling: Reference gene primers were amplified, and this amplification served to estimate nucleated cell counts. TCRdb's table, derived via immunoSEQ multiplex PCR, lists solely in-frame clones and lacks some. V and J calls plus clone size are reproduced from that table; the DNA served to infer D and trimming. Of roughly 140,000 clones listed, approximately 80% were seen once; the top ten hold approximately 10%. This CDR3 has 19 residues. J lost 1 base, V lost 1 base, and 12 bases had no gene match. Germline lookup yields CDR1 SGHDT and CDR2 YYEEEE. The data derive from a study of blood T cell repertoires in COVID-19. At the level of the study: Samples of COVID-19 (acute and convalescent) were obtained from the United States, Italy and Spain.

This chain joins TRBV5-6 and TRBJ1-3; 9 positions match TRBD1. The sequenced sample consisted of peripheral blood. This clonotype originated in a man aged 55 to 70 with active or convalescent COVID-19. CDR3 protein: CASSLMGQGRVLSGNTIYF. DNA of the CDR3: TGTGCCAGCAGCTTGATGGGACAGGGAAGGGTATTGTCTGGAAACACCATATATTTT.